This T cell receptor beta chain stems from a study of blood T cells in healthy people across ages. A second PCR, run for about 7 to 11 cycles, used a sample-barcoded 5' primer plus a J-beta primer mix. TCRdb used MiXCR to reprocess the 5' RACE reads, holding one entry per CDR3 protein. In the table there are hundreds of thousands of distinct CDR3 sequences, around 31% of which are singletons. The V gene's germline CDR1 is SGHAT and CDR2 FQNNGV. V was pared by 3 bases and J by 2 bases, with 7 bases between. The CDR3 loop spans 13 amino acids. Sample: blood. The chain carries TRBV11-2 and TRBJ1-1, with D hard to call. This clonotype originated in an elderly woman in good health. The CDR3 DNA sequence: TGTGCCAGCAGCTTTGAACTAAACACTGAAGCTTTCTTT. Protein sequence: CASSFELNTEAFF.